This T cell receptor beta chain was recovered during a study of blood T cell repertoires in COVID-19. Generated by immunoSEQ multiplex PCR, the TCRdb table keeps only in-frame clones and is missing some. The table shows hundreds of thousands of clones, with 75% to 90% occurring only once. The sequencing sample was made of PBMCs or T cells enriched from blood (not recorded which). The receptor was isolated from a woman aged 40 to 50 who had recovered from COVID-19.

The CDR3 sequence is CASSESRIAGEEQYF. The DNA of the CDR3 is TGCGCCAGCAGTGAGTCGAGGATAGCGGGGGAGGAGCAGTACTTC. The V gene is TRBV10-1, the J gene TRBJ2-7; 9 positions agree with TRBD2. The length of the CDR3 is 15 residues. J gave up 7 bases and V 0 bases, and 7 bases lay outside the gene matches. Per germline, CDR1 WNHNN and CDR2 SYGVQD (reference sequence).